A single sample gave rise to the 28 T cell receptor beta chains below, sequenced in a study of blood T cell repertoires in COVID-19. Produced via immunoSEQ multiplex PCR; TCRdb's table is partial and in-frame only. The table records about 130,000 clones, about 80% of them present only once. Sequences were obtained from peripheral blood. These receptors all come from a woman aged 50 to 60 with acute or convalescent COVID-19.

In its sample, this clone was seen a few times. The J gene is TRBJ1-1, the V gene TRBV29-1; D is unclear. Germline V CDR1 and CDR2: SQVTM, ANQGSEA. The CDR3 totals 10 residues. Trimming left V 6 bases short and J 3 bases short, with 5 bases between. DNA for the CDR3: TGCAGCGTGTTAGACACTGAAGCTTTCTTT. Protein product: CSVLDTEAFF.

The chain couples TRBV12-3 or TRBV12-4 to TRBJ2-1; 8 bases are shared with TRBD2. The CDR3 consists of 13 residues. J lost 9 bases, V lost 5 bases, and 6 bases had no gene match. The CDR3 sequence: CASSPGGPGEQFF. The CDR3 region has the DNA TGTGCCAGCAGTCCGGGGGGGCCCGGTGAGCAGTTCTTC.

This chain joins TRBV7-6 and TRBJ1-2; 9 bases align to TRBD1. Germline V gene data show CDR1 as SGHVS and CDR2 as FNYEAQ. The CDR3 extends over 20 amino acids. The V and J ends lost 5 bases and 6 bases, in that order; junction bases with no gene match: 25. The CDR3 protein is CASSLVVGGWTGEEEDGYTF. Written as DNA, the CDR3 is TGTGCCAGCAGCCTTGTAGTAGGGGGCTGGACAGGGGAGGAGGAAGATGGCTACACCTTC. Full variable domain (missing parts from reference TRBV7-6 and TRBJ1-2): GAGVSQSPRYKVTKRGQDVALRCDPISGHVSLYWYRQALGQGPEFLTYFNYEAQQDKSGLPNDRFSAERPEGSISTLTIQRTEQRDSAMYRCASSLVVGGWTGEEEDGYTFGSGTRLTVV.

V and J are TRBV2 and TRBJ1-5; D gene ambiguous. The CDR3 totals 13 residues. Germline CDR1 is SNHLY and CDR2 is FYNNEI. Trimming cost V 6 bases and J 7 bases, with 13 bases left between them. CDR3 loop: CASSGDLAQPQHF. CDR3 sequence (DNA): TGTGCCAGCAGCGGGGATCTCGCACAGCCCCAGCATTTT.

About this clone itself: This sample includes further DNA sequences coding for the same CDR3. The rearrangement links TRBV10-3 to TRBJ2-3, with 9 bases fitting TRBD2. The CDR3 sequence is 14 residues long. Germline CDR1 is ENHRY and CDR2 is SYGVKD. With V trimmed by 5 bases and J by 3 bases, 3 bases remained unmatched. This CDR3 is CAISPSGGTDTQYF. CDR3 coding DNA: TGTGCCATCAGTCCAAGCGGGGGGACAGATACGCAGTATTTT.

This chain links TRBV27 with TRBJ2-7; 9 nucleotides align to TRBD1. The CDR3 is 14 amino acids. Trimming took 0 bases from V and 5 from J; bases not matched to a gene: 2. Germline V gives CDR1 MNHEY, CDR2 SMNVEV (reference sequence). CDR3 loop: CASSLSRDRDEQYF. The CDR3 DNA is TGTGCCAGCAGTTTATCGCGGGACAGGGACGAGCAGTACTTC.

The V gene is TRBV10-1, the J gene TRBJ2-2; D may be TRBD2 (6 bases). Germline-derived CDR1 and CDR2 are WNHNN and SYGVQD (reference sequence). The CDR3 contains 15 residues. Trimming removed 0 bases at V and 7 bases at J, with 12 bases between. The CDR3 loop is CASSESTGVNGELFF. The CDR3, as DNA: TGCGCCAGCAGTGAGTCAACGGGGGTTAACGGGGAGCTGTTTTTT.

This sequence joins TRBV4-1 and TRBJ1-4; 7 positions match TRBD1. This CDR3 is built from 15 residues. CDR1 and CDR2 from the germline V gene are MGHRA and YSYEKL. With 2 bases clipped from V and 7 bases from J, the junction kept 7 bases outside the gene matches. Written as DNA, the CDR3 is TGCGCCAGCAGCCAACCCGACAGGGTGGCTGAAAAACTGTTTTTT. Its translation is CASSQPDRVAEKLFF.

The genes are TRBV6-1 and TRBJ1-1; D ambiguous. Germline assignment: CDR1 MNHNS and CDR2 SASEGT. The CDR3 is 14 amino acids. V was pared by 0 bases and J by 0 bases, with 5 bases between. The CDR3 spells CASSEAGMNTEAFF. As DNA, the CDR3 is TGTGCCAGCAGTGAAGCCGGGATGAACACTGAAGCTTTCTTT.

This chain links TRBV5-4 with TRBJ2-3; D remains unclear. The V gene's germline CDR1 is SGHNT and CDR2 YYREEE (reference sequence). The CDR3 sequence is 13 residues long. The V end was cut by 2 bases, the J end by 2 bases, with 6 bases between. The CDR3, as DNA: TGTGCCAGCAGCTTACTTGACACAGATACGCAGTATTTT. Protein sequence: CASSLLDTDTQYF.

The chain links TRBV6-5 to TRBJ1-2; the match to TRBD1 covers 7 bases. J was trimmed by 0 bases and V by 7 bases; bases with no gene match: 5. The CDR3 has 14 amino acids. Germline V gives CDR1 MNHEY, CDR2 SVGAGI. The CDR3 is CASTKGAPNYGYTF. The CDR3 DNA reads as TGTGCCAGCACCAAGGGGGCTCCTAACTATGGCTACACCTTC.

This clone has a single count. The chain is built from TRBV28 and TRBJ2-2; 11 nucleotides agree with TRBD2. The CDR3 length is 19 residues. Germline CDR1 is MDHEN and CDR2 is SYDVKM. With 5 bases clipped from V and 0 bases from J, the junction kept 11 bases outside the gene matches. The CDR3 loop is CASSPHSISGGANTGELFF. In nucleotides, the CDR3 is TGTGCCAGCAGTCCCCACTCCATTAGCGGGGGGGCGAACACCGGGGAGCTGTTTTTT.

This chain uses TRBV5-1 with TRBJ1-2; the D gene is possibly TRBD1 (5 bases). Germline assignment: CDR1 SGHRS and CDR2 YFSETQ. The CDR3 is made up of 13 amino acids. V shed 0 bases and J shed 6 bases, with 9 bases lying between them. Written as DNA, the CDR3 is TGCGCCAGCAGCTTGGACGCGGGGGATGGCTACACCTTC. Translated: CASSLDAGDGYTF.

CDR3 protein: CASSPGLAGDYTGELFF. The CDR3 DNA follows: TGTGCCAGCAGTCCGGGACTAGCGGGGGACTACACCGGGGAGCTGTTTTTT. The rearrangement links TRBV27 to TRBJ2-2; 14 nucleotides agree with TRBD2. The CDR3 runs to 17 residues. Germline values: CDR1 MNHEY, CDR2 SMNVEV (reference sequence). V was clipped by 5 bases and J by 3 bases; unmatched bases: 5.

This clone was seen only a few times. The chain combines TRBV12-3 or TRBV12-4 with TRBJ1-1; D unresolved. The CDR3 totals 13 residues. V shed 3 bases and J shed 0 bases, with 5 bases lying between them. This CDR3 reads CASSLSVNTEAFF. CDR3 bases: TGTGCCAGCAGTTTGTCGGTGAACACTGAAGCTTTCTTT.

V and J are TRBV19 and TRBJ2-1; D unresolved. Germline values: CDR1 LNHDA, CDR2 SQIVND (reference sequence). Deletions cut 6 bases from V and 6 bases from J, with 12 bases between. This CDR3 region has 13 residues. The CDR3: CASRAIDTNEQFF. Here the CDR3 DNA reads TGTGCCAGTAGGGCAATCGATACCAATGAGCAGTTCTTC.

J is TRBJ1-6 and V is TRBV30; no clear D gene. Trimming removed 2 bases from V and 7 bases from J, with 6 bases in between. Germline CDR1 is GTSNPN and CDR2 is SVGIG (reference sequence). This CDR3 spans 12 amino acids. In DNA, the CDR3 is TGTGCCTGGAGTACACCAAATTCACCCCTCCACTTT. Translated, it gives CAWSTPNSPLHF.

For the CDR3, the DNA is TGCGCCAGCAGCTTGGACGGACAGTCCTACGAGCAGTACTTC. Translated, it gives CASSLDGQSYEQYF. The chain couples TRBV5-1 to TRBJ2-7; tentative D call: TRBD1 (6 bases). Trimming removed 0 bases at V and 1 base at J, with 8 bases between. The germline CDR1 and CDR2 sequences are SGHRS and YFSETQ. The CDR3 extends over 14 amino acids. Full variable domain (missing parts from reference TRBV5-1 and TRBJ2-7): KAGVTQTPRYLIKTRGQQVTLSCSPISGHRSVSWYQQTPGQGLQFLFEYFSETQRNKGNFPGRFSGRQFSNSRSEMNVSTLELGDSALYLCASSLDGQSYEQYFGPGTRLTVT.

This clone was recorded only once. The chain employs TRBV18 and TRBJ1-2; unclear D gene. The CDR3 is 15 amino acids. The V gene's germline CDR1 is KGHSH and CDR2 LQKENI. The V and J ends lost 0 bases and 2 bases respectively, with 10 bases between them. The CDR3 coding sequence is TGTGCCAGCTCACCACCGATGCGCCCCAACTATGGCTACACCTTC. Translated, it gives CASSPPMRPNYGYTF.

The chain joins TRBV20-1 to TRBJ1-1; D unclear. CDR3 length: 11 residues. Trimming stripped 5 bases from V and 6 bases from J, with 10 bases between. Germline CDR1 is DFQATT and CDR2 is SNEGSKA (reference sequence). CDR3 protein: CSAVGGPEAFF. CDR3 bases: TGCAGTGCTGTGGGTGGGCCTGAAGCTTTCTTT.

The rearrangement uses TRBV4-1 and TRBJ2-2; no reliable D call. The V and J ends lost 2 bases and 6 bases respectively, with 25 bases between them. This CDR3 has 19 residues. CDR1 is MGHRA and CDR2 is YSYEKL in the germline V gene. The CDR3 spells CASSQRTVSQVASSGELFF. CDR3 DNA sequence: TGCGCCAGCAGCCAACGAACGGTTAGTCAGGTGGCTTCATCCGGGGAGCTGTTTTTT.

The chain carries TRBV27 and TRBJ2-7, with 10 bases aligning to TRBD2. CDR1 is MNHEY, CDR2 SMNVEV, per germline (reference sequence). The CDR3 consists of 16 residues. Trimming removed 6 bases from V and 2 bases from J; junction bases left unmatched: 10. CDR3 protein: CASRQLTSGRPYEQYF. CDR3 DNA: TGTGCCAGCAGACAACTGACTAGCGGGCGACCCTACGAGCAGTACTTC.

This clone was detected only a few times. The rearrangement uses TRBV3-1 (or the pseudogene TRBV3-2) and TRBJ1-3; 9 nucleotides match TRBD1. After removal of 4 bases from V and 11 bases from J, the junction contained 9 bases not matched to a gene. This CDR3 is 14 amino acids long. Looked up from germline, CDR1 is LGHDT and CDR2 is YNNKEL (reference sequence). The CDR3 DNA reads as TGTGCCAGCAGCCTCCAAGGACAGGGGAATGCCATATATTTT. Protein sequence: CASSLQGQGNAIYF.

V usage is TRBV19 and J usage is TRBJ1-2, with 7 bases matching TRBD1. The CDR3 is 15 residues long. V lost 4 bases to trimming and J lost 4 bases; unmatched junction nucleotides: 9. CDR1 and CDR2 (germline): LNHDA, SQIVND (reference sequence). The CDR3 is CASSTSGGRGYGYTF. Here the CDR3 DNA reads TGTGCCAGTAGTACTTCAGGGGGGCGCGGCTATGGCTACACCTTC. Full variable domain (missing parts from reference TRBV19 and TRBJ1-2): DGGITQSPKYLFRKEGQNVTLSCEQNLNHDAMYWYRQDPGQGLRLIYYSQIVNDFQKGDIAEGYSVSREKKESFPLTVTSAQKNPTAFYLCASSTSGGRGYGYTFGSGTRLTVV.

The chain recombines TRBV18 with TRBJ1-3; D is possibly TRBD1 (6 bases). Germline V CDR1 and CDR2: KGHSH, LQKENI. Trimming left V 4 bases short and J 1 base short, with 17 bases between. The CDR3 runs 17 residues. The chain's CDR3 is CASSHSQGSSSGNTIYF. The CDR3 nucleotides are TGTGCCAGCTCACACAGCCAGGGGAGTTCGTCTGGAAACACCATATATTTT.

The chain joins TRBV6-5 to TRBJ1-2; D gene uncertain. The germline V and J ends were trimmed by 5 bases and 5 bases, with 12 bases remaining between them. Germline V CDR1 and CDR2: MNHEY, SVGAGI. The CDR3 loop spans 13 amino acids. DNA of the CDR3: TGTGCCAGCAGTCCCGACGGAGCTTATGGCTACACCTTC. Its translation is CASSPDGAYGYTF.

This chain uses TRBV5-1 with TRBJ1-2, with 8 bases aligning to TRBD1. Per the germline V gene, CDR1 is SGHRS and CDR2 is YFSETQ. The CDR3 sequence is 15 residues long. V lost 5 bases to trimming and J lost 4 bases; unmatched junction nucleotides: 10. CDR3 amino acids: CASRPSTGESYGYTF. For the CDR3, the DNA is TGCGCCAGCAGACCGTCGACAGGGGAAAGCTATGGCTACACCTTC.

The chain recombines TRBV10-3 with TRBJ1-5, with D possibly matching TRBD1 (6 bases). CDR3 length: 12 amino acids. The germline V gene encodes CDR1 ENHRY and CDR2 SYGVKD. Trimming took 6 bases from V and 6 from J, leaving 9 bases between them. CDR3 region: CAIRDSGQPQHF. CDR3 in DNA: TGTGCCATCAGGGACAGCGGTCAGCCCCAGCATTTT.